Listed below are T cell receptor beta chains from one sample, sequenced in a study of T-cell reconstitution after alpha-beta-depleted transplantation in children. TCRdb reanalysed the PCR reads using MiXCR and keeps one entry per CDR3 protein. The sample has some 600,000 distinct CDR3 sequences; over 10% are singletons. The input for sequencing was PBMCs, mostly from graft donor cells, taken 360 days after TCRalphabeta/CD19-depleted stem cell transplant. These receptors originate from a male patient aged 5 to 17 who had a stem cell transplant for acute myeloid leukemia, so the T cells may come from the graft donor. The CDR3 runs from the conserved cysteine through the conserved F or W. The D gene is left open where the match is weak. Expanded clones are given a class, and other clones once, few, many or no size at all.

few	-	TRBV12-3/TRBV12-4	TRBJ1-5	TGTGCCAGCAGTTATAACAGGGTGGGTCAGCCCCAGCATTTT	CASSYNRVGQPQHF
-	TRBD2	TRBV20-1	TRBJ2-5	TGCAGTGCTAGAGATAGGGCCGGGACTAGAAAAGGGGCCCAAGAGACCCAGTACTTC	CSARDRAGTRKGAQETQYF
few	TRBD1	TRBV6-4	TRBJ1-4	TGTGCCAGCAGTGCACAGGGGGCTGATGAAAAACTGTTTTTT	CASSAQGADEKLFF
many	-	TRBV9	TRBJ1-3	TGTGCCAGCAGCGTAGTAGGCGGATCTGGAAACACCATATATTTT	CASSVVGGSGNTIYF
-	-	TRBV12-3/TRBV12-4	TRBJ2-5	TGTGCCAGCAGGCGGTCAGACAAACAAGAGACCCAGTACTTC	CASRRSDKQETQYF
few	-	TRBV5-1	TRBJ2-1	TGCGCCAGCAGCTTGGGGACTCACAGCTCCTACAATGAGCAGTTCTTC	CASSLGTHSSYNEQFF
few	TRBD1	TRBV18	TRBJ2-2	TGTGCCAGCTCACGACAGGGGTCTTGGGCCGGGGAGCTGTTTTTT	CASSRQGSWAGELFF
many	-	TRBV7-7	TRBJ2-2	TGTGCTAGCAGCTTAGGGGAGAACACCGGGGAGCTGTTTTTT	CASSLGENTGELFF
-	TRBD2	TRBV7-3	TRBJ2-2	TGTGCCAGCAGCTTAAGGCCTAGCGGGAGTGCCGGGGAGCTGTTTTTT	CASSLRPSGSAGELFF
few	-	TRBV2	TRBJ2-3	TGTGCCAGCAGTGAAGCGGCGATTAGCACAGATACGCAGTATTTT	CASSEAAISTDTQYF
-	TRBD1	TRBV28	TRBJ2-7	TGTGCCAGCAGCTCCCCTCGGGACAGGATGTTCTACGAGCAGTACTTC	CASSSPRDRMFYEQYF
-	-	TRBV5-1	TRBJ2-5	TGCGCCAGCAGCTTGTCCACAGGATACCGAGAGACCCAGTACTTC	CASSLSTGYRETQYF
few	TRBD2	TRBV18	TRBJ2-7	TGTGCCAGCTCACCAAGTCTAGCGGGAGTGTCGGACGAGCAGTACTTC	CASSPSLAGVSDEQYF
-	TRBD1	TRBV7-2	TRBJ2-7	TGTGCCAGCAGCCCATACACCGGGACAGGGATTGGGTACTTC	CASSPYTGTGIGYF
few	-	TRBV10-2	TRBJ2-1	TGCGCCAGCACCACACCAGGGGGGGTCTCCTACAATGAGCAGTTCTTC	CASTTPGGVSYNEQFF
-	-	TRBV5-1	TRBJ1-1	TGCGCCAGCAGCTTGGATGGGGCTGAGAGCACTGAAGCTTTCTTT	CASSLDGAESTEAFF
-	-	TRBV7-6	TRBJ2-6	TGTGCCAGCAGCTTAGTAGGGCAGGTCTTCTCTGGGGCCAACGTCCTGACTTTC	CASSLVGQVFSGANVLTF
-	-	TRBV6-2/TRBV6-3	TRBJ2-1	TGTGCCAGCAGTTACTCCGCGGACAGCTATGCCTCCTACAATGAGCAGTTCTTC	CASSYSADSYASYNEQFF
-	-	TRBV20-1	TRBJ2-3	TGCAGTGCTAGAGCCCCCGGGAGTATGGCAGATACGCAGTATTTT	CSARAPGSMADTQYF
once	-	TRBV29-1	TRBJ1-1	TGCAGCACCGCGGTAGGACCCACTGAAGCTTTCTTT	CSTAVGPTEAFF
few	-	TRBV21-1	TRBJ2-7	TGTGCCAGCAGCTCCCATTTTGAAAAGAGGACCTACGAGCAGTACTTC	CASSSHFEKRTYEQYF
-	-	TRBV28	TRBJ2-3	TGTGCCAGCAGTCCTCTTATGGATACGCAGTATTTT	CASSPLMDTQYF
-	TRBD1	TRBV12-3/TRBV12-4	TRBJ2-7	TGTGCCAGCAGTCCCCGACAGGGGTTGTCCTACGAGCAGTACTTC	CASSPRQGLSYEQYF
few	-	TRBV3-1	TRBJ2-4	TGTGCCAGCAGCCAAGAGTTCGAGATAGCCAAAAACATTCAGTACTTC	CASSQEFEIAKNIQYF
-	-	TRBV20-1	TRBJ2-3	TGCAGTGCTACCTTGAGTTCCACAGATACGCAGTATTTT	CSATLSSTDTQYF
-	TRBD1	TRBV5-1	TRBJ1-5	TGCGCCAGCAGCTGGGGGGACAGGGAAAATCTCGACAATCAGCCCCAGCATTTT	CASSWGDRENLDNQPQHF
many	TRBD2	TRBV28	TRBJ2-1	TGTGCCAGCTGTACACCCCGGGCGGGAGCTCCCTACAATGAGCAGTTCTTC	CASCTPRAGAPYNEQFF
few	-	TRBV29-1	TRBJ1-1	TGCAGCGGTCAGAGGGGCCTGGACACTGAAGCTTTCTTT	CSGQRGLDTEAFF
-	-	TRBV24-1	TRBJ2-2	TGTGCCACCAGTGACCCAGGACTCACCGGGGAGCTGTTTTTT	CATSDPGLTGELFF
-	TRBD2	TRBV18	TRBJ2-1	TGTGCCAGCTCCTCTCGGACTAGCGGGAGGTTCCTGAATGAGCAGTTCTTC	CASSSRTSGRFLNEQFF
many	TRBD1	TRBV12-3/TRBV12-4	TRBJ1-6	TGTGCCAGCAGTTTAGAGGGGACAGGGAATTCACCCCTCCACTTT	CASSLEGTGNSPLHF
few	-	TRBV5-1	TRBJ2-1	TGCGCCAGCAGCTCCTCGGGACCCCCGACCTACAATGAGCAGTTCTTC	CASSSSGPPTYNEQFF
-	-	TRBV7-2	TRBJ2-3	TGTGCCAGCAGCTTAGCCACGGAGGCCGGCACAGATACGCAGTATTTT	CASSLATEAGTDTQYF
few	-	TRBV7-9	TRBJ2-5	TGTGCCAGCAGCTCGAACAGGGAAGGAGAGACCCAGTACTTC	CASSSNREGETQYF
many	-	TRBV7-2	TRBJ2-6	TGTGCCAGCAGCTTAGCACTCTCTGGGGCCAACGTCCTGACTTTC	CASSLALSGANVLTF
-	TRBD1	TRBV28	TRBJ1-5	TGTGCCAGCAGGCGGACAGGGGGCTTTCAGCCCCAGCATTTT	CASRRTGGFQPQHF
-	-	TRBV28	TRBJ2-7	TGTGCCACCTCCCAAGGCCCGGGGTCCAAGTGGGAGCAGTACTTC	CATSQGPGSKWEQYF
once	-	TRBV5-1	TRBJ2-2	TGCGCCAGCACGACAGCAGGGGTAGAGACCGGGGAGCTGTTTTTT	CASTTAGVETGELFF
few	TRBD2	TRBV20-1	TRBJ2-3	TGCAGTGCCAGACTAGCGGGACCGGGGGGTGGGATGAATACGCAGTATTTT	CSARLAGPGGGMNTQYF
-	-	TRBV29-1	TRBJ2-1	TGCAGCGTTGAGGATAGGGTCTATTCTTACGACAATGAGCAGTTCTTC	CSVEDRVYSYDNEQFF
-	-	TRBV4-2	TRBJ2-1	TGTGCCAGCAGCGCCAGAGGGGTCCCAGCTTACAATGAGCAGTTCTTC	CASSARGVPAYNEQFF
few	TRBD1	TRBV28	TRBJ1-1	TGTGCCAGCAGTTCGTACCGGTGGGACAGGGTAGCTGAAGCTTTCTTT	CASSSYRWDRVAEAFF
-	TRBD2	TRBV5-1	TRBJ2-7	TGCGCCAGCAGCCTTCGACTAGCGGGAGATAGAACCTACGAGCAGTACTTC	CASSLRLAGDRTYEQYF
few	TRBD2	TRBV5-1	TRBJ2-5	TGCGCCAGCAGCTTGGGACTAGCGGGGATTGGAGAGACCCAGTACTTC	CASSLGLAGIGETQYF
-	-	TRBV20-1	TRBJ2-2	TGCAGTGCTAGAGATCACAGGTTTTCCGCGAACACCGGGGAGCTGTTTTTT	CSARDHRFSANTGELFF
many	TRBD2	TRBV29-1	TRBJ2-1	TGCAGCTTCCGCCTGGGACTAGAAAAGGATGAGCAGTTCTTC	CSFRLGLEKDEQFF
few	-	TRBV7-2	TRBJ2-7	TGTGCCAGCAGCTTAGCCAGGGGAGAGGTTTACGAGCAGTACTTC	CASSLARGEVYEQYF
-	TRBD2	TRBV9	TRBJ2-7	TGTGCCAGCAGCGTAGAGGGGCGGGAGCTGGACGAGCAGTACTTC	CASSVEGRELDEQYF
many	-	TRBV24-1	TRBJ1-5	TGTGCCACCAGCGGTCATGAGGGGCAGCCCCAGCATTTT	CATSGHEGQPQHF
few	TRBD2	TRBV12-3/TRBV12-4	TRBJ2-7	TGTGCCAGCAGTCGCGGGACTAGTAGCCCTAAGACCTACGAGCAGTACTTC	CASSRGTSSPKTYEQYF
few	-	TRBV7-9	TRBJ1-1	TGTGCCAGCACCATAAGAAGAGGTGCAGGGGATACTGAAGCTTTCTTT	CASTIRRGAGDTEAFF
few	TRBD2	TRBV28	TRBJ2-7	TGTGCCAGCCGACTAGCGGGAAGGGACGAGCAGTACTTC	CASRLAGRDEQYF
few	TRBD1	TRBV14	TRBJ2-1	TGTGCCAGCAGTTTTCCCGGGACAGGGGTCGATGAGCAGTTCTTC	CASSFPGTGVDEQFF
few	-	TRBV4-2	TRBJ2-2	TGTGCCAGCAGCCAAGATGGGCTTAACACCGGGGAGCTGTTTTTT	CASSQDGLNTGELFF
few	-	TRBV29-1	TRBJ2-1	TGCAGCGTTGAGTATGAGCAGTTCTTC	CSVEYEQFF